A selection of T cell receptor beta chains follows, all from one sample in a study of blood T cell repertoires in COVID-19. The repertoire was sequenced with immunoSEQ multiplex PCR; TCRdb's copy has only in-frame clones and lacks some. The table lists 56,000 or so clones, 84% of them singletons. Input material: peripheral blood. The receptors shown here come from a man in his fifties with acute or convalescent COVID-19. CDR3s include the opening cysteine and the closing phenylalanine or tryptophan. A D gene is named only where the DNA matches it firmly. Clone size is stated in some rows and not others, as once, few, many or a class when expanded.

NA	TRBJ1-1	NA	TRBV28	TGTGCCAGCAGTTTATCTGCGGGGAACACTGAAGCTTTCTTT	CASSLSAGNTEAFF
NA	TRBJ2-5	TRBD2	TRBV15	TGTGCCACCAGCAGAGATCTCCCTAGCGGGGGGCAAGAGACCCAGTACTTC	CATSRDLPSGGQETQYF
NA	TRBJ2-7	NA	TRBV30	TGTGCCTGGAGTGTCCCCAACTACGAGCAGTACTTC	CAWSVPNYEQYF
NA	TRBJ1-5	NA	TRBV5-1	TGCGCCAGCAGCGACGGGACACATCAGGGCAATCAGCCCCAGCATTTT	CASSDGTHQGNQPQHF
NA	TRBJ2-1	TRBD2	TRBV5-1	TGCGCCAGCAGCTTGGTTCTAGCGGGAACCCAAGCGGAGCAGTTCTTC	CASSLVLAGTQAEQFF
NA	TRBJ2-6	NA	TRBV5-5	TGTGCCAGCAGCTTGACTATTGGCTCTGGGGCCAACGTCCTGACTTTC	CASSLTIGSGANVLTF
NA	TRBJ1-4	TRBD1	TRBV9	TGTGCCAGCAGCGCGGGGGACAGCCCTAATGAAAAACTGTTTTTT	CASSAGDSPNEKLFF
NA	TRBJ2-7	TRBD2	TRBV13	TGTGCCAGCAGCCCCGTAGCGGGAGGGCACTACGAGCAGTACTTC	CASSPVAGGHYEQYF
NA	TRBJ2-1	TRBD2	TRBV24-1	TGTGCCACCAGTGACCCGACTAGCGGGAAAGGCAATGAGCAGTTCTTC	CATSDPTSGKGNEQFF
NA	TRBJ1-6	NA	TRBV20-1	TGCAGTGGGGGGGTGGACTCACCCCTCCACTTT	CSGGVDSPLHF
NA	TRBJ1-1	NA	TRBV7-9	TGTGCCAGCGGAGAGAACACTGAAGCTTTCTTT	CASGENTEAFF
few	TRBJ1-1	TRBD1	TRBV3-1/TRBV3-2	TGTGCCAGCAGCCAAGATGAGGAGGCAGGGGGGTTGAACACTGAAGCTTTCTTT	CASSQDEEAGGLNTEAFF
NA	TRBJ1-2	NA	TRBV5-4	TGTGCCAGCAGCTTGGCCCTACGGGGGGGCTATGGCTACACCTTC	CASSLALRGGYGYTF
NA	TRBJ2-7	TRBD2	TRBV6-5	TGTGCCAGCAAGACAGCGGGGGGCTCCTACGAGCAGTACTTC	CASKTAGGSYEQYF
NA	TRBJ2-1	NA	TRBV7-9	TGTGCCAGCAGCCCAAGGAGAGACTCTTCAAGTAATGAGCAGTTCTTC	CASSPRRDSSSNEQFF
NA	TRBJ2-2	TRBD1	TRBV7-9	TGTGCCAGCAGCTCGATATTGTACGGACAGGTCAACACCGGGGAGCTGTTTTTT	CASSSILYGQVNTGELFF
NA	TRBJ2-7	TRBD2	TRBV10-2	TGCGCCAGCAATCCTAGCGGTTCGGGGTCCTACGAGCAGTACTTC	CASNPSGSGSYEQYF
NA	TRBJ1-1	TRBD1	TRBV6-1	TGTGCCAGCAGTGAAAGGCGACAGGGAGGAGCTTTCTTT	CASSERRQGGAFF